This is a list of T cell receptor beta chains from one sample in a study of T cells after somatic rescue of genetic block. TCRdb keeps only in-frame clones here, not all; method: immunoSEQ multiplex PCR. The sample consists of about 67,000 clones, around 92% of them appearing once. Material for sequencing was peripheral blood mononuclear cells (PBMCs). The receptor source for this set is a man aged 35 to 55. The CDR3 runs from the conserved cysteine through the conserved F or W. Fields, in order: V gene, clone size, J gene, CDR3 length, D gene, CDR3 DNA, CDR3 protein. The D gene is left open where the match is weak. Only some rows state a clone size, as once, few, many or a class for expanded clones.

v_call: TRBV19
clone_size: .
j_call: TRBJ2-7
cdr3_length: 14
d_call: .
cdr3_nt: TGTGCCAGTAGTATCGGGGGCAACCCCTACGAGCAGTACTTC
cdr3_aa: CASSIGGNPYEQYF

v_call: TRBV9
clone_size: .
j_call: TRBJ1-6
cdr3_length: 16
d_call: TRBD1
cdr3_nt: TGTGCCAGCAGCGTAGGGGAGGGACAGATTAATTCACCCCTCCACTTT
cdr3_aa: CASSVGEGQINSPLHF

v_call: TRBV19
clone_size: .
j_call: TRBJ2-3
cdr3_length: 15
d_call: .
cdr3_nt: TGTGCCAGTAGTATACGGGGGGCTAGCACAGATACGCAGTATTTT
cdr3_aa: CASSIRGASTDTQYF

v_call: TRBV2
clone_size: .
j_call: TRBJ2-1
cdr3_length: 14
d_call: .
cdr3_nt: TGTGCCAGCAGTGAAGCGGGGGCCTACAATGAGCAGTTCTTC
cdr3_aa: CASSEAGAYNEQFF

v_call: TRBV7-9
clone_size: .
j_call: TRBJ2-7
cdr3_length: 13
d_call: .
cdr3_nt: TGTGCCAGCAGCTACCTGGGACACTACGAGCAGTACTTC
cdr3_aa: CASSYLGHYEQYF

v_call: TRBV6-5
clone_size: once
j_call: TRBJ2-2
cdr3_length: 15
d_call: .
cdr3_nt: TGTGCCAGCAGTTACTCATTGGGCGGTGGCGGGGAGCTGTTTTTT
cdr3_aa: CASSYSLGGGGELFF

v_call: TRBV11-2
clone_size: .
j_call: TRBJ1-6
cdr3_length: 13
d_call: .
cdr3_nt: TGTGCCAGCAGTTGGGGGGGGAATTCACCCCTCCACTTT
cdr3_aa: CASSWGGNSPLHF

v_call: TRBV14
clone_size: .
j_call: TRBJ1-2
cdr3_length: 15
d_call: .
cdr3_nt: TGTGCCAGCAGCCAAGTGGTCGGTTTCCTCTATGGCTACACCTTC
cdr3_aa: CASSQVVGFLYGYTF

v_call: TRBV11-2
clone_size: .
j_call: TRBJ2-3
cdr3_length: 12
d_call: .
cdr3_nt: TGTGCCAGCAGCTTACTCCCGGATACGCAGTATTTT
cdr3_aa: CASSLLPDTQYF

v_call: TRBV19
clone_size: .
j_call: TRBJ1-5
cdr3_length: 13
d_call: .
cdr3_nt: TGTGCCAGTTCCGGACAGAGCAATCAGCCCCAGCATTTT
cdr3_aa: CASSGQSNQPQHF

v_call: TRBV10-3
clone_size: .
j_call: TRBJ2-1
cdr3_length: 13
d_call: .
cdr3_nt: TGTGCCATCCGCTTCGAGGGACGCCCTGAGCAGTTCTTC
cdr3_aa: CAIRFEGRPEQFF

v_call: TRBV7-2
clone_size: .
j_call: TRBJ2-3
cdr3_length: 14
d_call: .
cdr3_nt: TGTGCCAGCAGCTTAGCGCGGGCTACAGATACGCAGTATTTT
cdr3_aa: CASSLARATDTQYF

v_call: TRBV13
clone_size: .
j_call: TRBJ1-4
cdr3_length: 14
d_call: TRBD1
cdr3_nt: TGTGCCAGCAGCGTGGGACAGGGGGGTGAAAAACTGTTTTTT
cdr3_aa: CASSVGQGGEKLFF

v_call: TRBV12-5
clone_size: .
j_call: TRBJ2-1
cdr3_length: 17
d_call: TRBD2
cdr3_nt: TGTGCTAGTGGTCGACCGGGACTAGCGGGATCCTACAATGAGCAGTTCTTC
cdr3_aa: CASGRPGLAGSYNEQFF

v_call: TRBV18
clone_size: .
j_call: TRBJ2-7
cdr3_length: 17
d_call: TRBD2
cdr3_nt: TGTGCCAGCTCACCACCCTTAGCGGGGGGGCTCTCCTACGAGCAGTACTTC
cdr3_aa: CASSPPLAGGLSYEQYF

v_call: TRBV4-2
clone_size: .
j_call: TRBJ2-5
cdr3_length: 14
d_call: .
cdr3_nt: TGTGCCAGCAGCCAAGAATCCAGCCTGGAGACCCAGTACTTC
cdr3_aa: CASSQESSLETQYF

v_call: TRBV28
clone_size: .
j_call: TRBJ2-2
cdr3_length: 12
d_call: .
cdr3_nt: TGTGCCAGCACGACTCCCACCGGGGAGCTGTTTTTT
cdr3_aa: CASTTPTGELFF

v_call: TRBV14
clone_size: .
j_call: TRBJ2-3
cdr3_length: 16
d_call: .
cdr3_nt: TGTGCCAGCAGCCATTCCGACAGGACCCCCGCAGATACGCAGTATTTT
cdr3_aa: CASSHSDRTPADTQYF

v_call: TRBV19
clone_size: once
j_call: TRBJ1-4
cdr3_length: 15
d_call: .
cdr3_nt: TGTGCCAGTAGTATAGTTAACAGAGAAAATGAAAAACTGTTTTTT
cdr3_aa: CASSIVNRENEKLFF

v_call: TRBV7-9
clone_size: .
j_call: TRBJ2-3
cdr3_length: 15
d_call: TRBD2
cdr3_nt: TGTGCCAGCACCCCGGGGCGGGGGGGCGGAGATACGCAGTATTTT
cdr3_aa: CASTPGRGGGDTQYF

v_call: TRBV6-1
clone_size: .
j_call: TRBJ2-3
cdr3_length: 14
d_call: .
cdr3_nt: TGTGCCAGCAGTCAGCAGTCGGCCCTAGATACGCAGTATTTT
cdr3_aa: CASSQQSALDTQYF

v_call: TRBV7-9
clone_size: .
j_call: TRBJ1-3
cdr3_length: 17
d_call: TRBD1
cdr3_nt: TGTGCCAGCAGCTTTCCGAGATCGACAGGGGTGGGAAACACCATATATTTT
cdr3_aa: CASSFPRSTGVGNTIYF

v_call: TRBV5-6
clone_size: .
j_call: TRBJ1-3
cdr3_length: 14
d_call: .
cdr3_nt: TGTGCCAGCAGCATCGGGGGAGGTGGAAACACCATATATTTT
cdr3_aa: CASSIGGGGNTIYF

v_call: TRBV6-6
clone_size: .
j_call: TRBJ1-2
cdr3_length: 16
d_call: .
cdr3_nt: TGTGCCAGCAGTTACCTCGACAGAAAAAAAAACTATGGCTACACCTTC
cdr3_aa: CASSYLDRKKNYGYTF

v_call: TRBV6-5
clone_size: once
j_call: TRBJ2-7
cdr3_length: 13
d_call: .
cdr3_nt: TGTGCCAGCACCTCGGTTGGGTCCTACGAGCAGTACTTC
cdr3_aa: CASTSVGSYEQYF

v_call: TRBV4-1
clone_size: .
j_call: TRBJ2-2
cdr3_length: 18
d_call: TRBD2
cdr3_nt: TGCGCCAGCAGCCAATCAATAACTAGCGGGAGATTGACCGGGGAGCTGTTTTTT
cdr3_aa: CASSQSITSGRLTGELFF

v_call: TRBV27
clone_size: .
j_call: TRBJ2-7
cdr3_length: 14
d_call: .
cdr3_nt: TGTGCCAGCAGTTTATACATTGCGGGGAGCGAGCAGTACTTC
cdr3_aa: CASSLYIAGSEQYF

v_call: TRBV28
clone_size: .
j_call: TRBJ2-2
cdr3_length: 12
d_call: TRBD2
cdr3_nt: TGTGCCAGCAGTTATAGCGGGAACGACCTGTTTTTT
cdr3_aa: CASSYSGNDLFF

v_call: TRBV4-1
clone_size: few
j_call: TRBJ1-6
cdr3_length: 16
d_call: .
cdr3_nt: TGCGCCAGCAGTCTAGTTCTGGGCAGGGGTGGATCACCCCTCCACTTT
cdr3_aa: CASSLVLGRGGSPLHF

v_call: TRBV19
clone_size: .
j_call: TRBJ2-2
cdr3_length: 15
d_call: .
cdr3_nt: TGTGCCAGCACGGGCAGGGGAGGCGGCGCCGGGGAGCTGTTTTTT
cdr3_aa: CASTGRGGGAGELFF

v_call: TRBV6-6
clone_size: .
j_call: TRBJ1-5
cdr3_length: 14
d_call: .
cdr3_nt: TGTGCCAGCAGTCCTGGGACCGAGAATCAGCCCCAGCATTTT
cdr3_aa: CASSPGTENQPQHF

v_call: TRBV5-1
clone_size: .
j_call: TRBJ2-7
cdr3_length: 13
d_call: .
cdr3_nt: TGCGCCAGCAGCTTGGGTGAGGTCCTCGAGCAGTACTTC
cdr3_aa: CASSLGEVLEQYF

v_call: TRBV5-1
clone_size: .
j_call: TRBJ2-3
cdr3_length: 16
d_call: TRBD1
cdr3_nt: TGCGCCAGCAGCTTCGGGACAGGGCAGAGCACAGATACGCAGTATTTT
cdr3_aa: CASSFGTGQSTDTQYF

v_call: TRBV6-1
clone_size: few
j_call: TRBJ1-2
cdr3_length: 13
d_call: .
cdr3_nt: TGTGCCAGCAGTGAACAAGGCCACTATGGCTACACCTTC
cdr3_aa: CASSEQGHYGYTF

v_call: TRBV25-1
clone_size: .
j_call: TRBJ1-1
cdr3_length: 13
d_call: .
cdr3_nt: TGTGCCAGTACCAGACTGTCGAACACTGAAGCTTTCTTT
cdr3_aa: CASTRLSNTEAFF

v_call: TRBV7-7
clone_size: .
j_call: TRBJ1-1
cdr3_length: 13
d_call: .
cdr3_nt: TGTGCTAGCAGCTTAGAGCCTAACACTGAAGCTTTCTTT
cdr3_aa: CASSLEPNTEAFF

v_call: TRBV11-2
clone_size: .
j_call: TRBJ2-3
cdr3_length: 15
d_call: .
cdr3_nt: TGTGCCAGCAGCCGACGACGAACAGGGTCGGATACGCAGTATTTT
cdr3_aa: CASSRRRTGSDTQYF

v_call: TRBV5-5
clone_size: .
j_call: TRBJ2-3
cdr3_length: 16
d_call: TRBD2
cdr3_nt: TGTGCCAGCAGCTTGGCGGCGGGGGGGTTCACAGATACGCAGTATTTT
cdr3_aa: CASSLAAGGFTDTQYF

v_call: TRBV20-1
clone_size: .
j_call: TRBJ2-7
cdr3_length: 11
d_call: .
cdr3_nt: TGCAGTGCTAGAGATCAATACGAGCAGTACTTC
cdr3_aa: CSARDQYEQYF

v_call: TRBV2
clone_size: .
j_call: TRBJ2-5
cdr3_length: 13
d_call: .
cdr3_nt: TGTGCCAGCAGTTTCCGAGGGGAAGAGACCCAGTACTTC
cdr3_aa: CASSFRGEETQYF

v_call: TRBV14
clone_size: .
j_call: TRBJ2-5
cdr3_length: 13
d_call: .
cdr3_nt: TGTGCCAGCAGCCAAGGTCGAGGAGAGACCCAGTACTTC
cdr3_aa: CASSQGRGETQYF

v_call: TRBV30
clone_size: .
j_call: TRBJ2-5
cdr3_length: 11
d_call: .
cdr3_nt: TGTGCCTGGAAAGGGCGAGAGACCCAGTACTTC
cdr3_aa: CAWKGRETQYF

v_call: TRBV12-5
clone_size: .
j_call: TRBJ1-4
cdr3_length: 16
d_call: .
cdr3_nt: TGTGCTAGTGCCCCCGAACCGACGGCAACTAATGAAAAACTGTTTTTT
cdr3_aa: CASAPEPTATNEKLFF

v_call: TRBV5-1
clone_size: once
j_call: TRBJ2-3
cdr3_length: 15
d_call: TRBD1
cdr3_nt: TGCGCCAGCAGCACCCAGGGGGCGCGTAAAGATACGCAGTATTTT
cdr3_aa: CASSTQGARKDTQYF

v_call: TRBV7-9
clone_size: .
j_call: TRBJ2-7
cdr3_length: 13
d_call: .
cdr3_nt: TGTGCCAGCAGCCCCTCCCCCTCCTACGAGCAGTACTTC
cdr3_aa: CASSPSPSYEQYF

v_call: TRBV6-5
clone_size: .
j_call: TRBJ1-3
cdr3_length: 15
d_call: .
cdr3_nt: TGTGCCAGCAGAAGAGGACGGGACTCTGGAAACACCATATATTTT
cdr3_aa: CASRRGRDSGNTIYF

v_call: TRBV6-6
clone_size: .
j_call: TRBJ1-1
cdr3_length: 13
d_call: .
cdr3_nt: TGTGCCAGCAGTTACCCTTCGCGACCTGAAGCTTTCTTT
cdr3_aa: CASSYPSRPEAFF

v_call: TRBV7-9
clone_size: once
j_call: TRBJ1-4
cdr3_length: 15
d_call: .
cdr3_nt: TGTGCCAGCAGCCTTAAGGGGGTTGCTAATGAAAAACTGTTTTTT
cdr3_aa: CASSLKGVANEKLFF

v_call: TRBV19
clone_size: .
j_call: TRBJ1-5
cdr3_length: 17
d_call: TRBD1
cdr3_nt: TGTGCCAGTAGTCTTTTGGACAGGGGGGCCAGCAATCAGCCCCAGCATTTT
cdr3_aa: CASSLLDRGASNQPQHF

v_call: TRBV2
clone_size: .
j_call: TRBJ1-4
cdr3_length: 12
d_call: .
cdr3_nt: TGTGCCAGCTCCACAGGACCTGAAAAACTGTTTTTT
cdr3_aa: CASSTGPEKLFF

v_call: TRBV5-1
clone_size: .
j_call: TRBJ1-2
cdr3_length: 18
d_call: .
cdr3_nt: TGCGCCAGCAGCCCGGGGAATGGTGCAGGGACGACTAACTATGGCTACACCTTC
cdr3_aa: CASSPGNGAGTTNYGYTF

v_call: TRBV5-5
clone_size: .
j_call: TRBJ2-1
cdr3_length: 19
d_call: TRBD2
cdr3_nt: TGTGCCAGCAGCCGTGGGCAGCCCAGGGGCCTAGCGGGGTACAATGAGCAGTTCTTC
cdr3_aa: CASSRGQPRGLAGYNEQFF

v_call: TRBV27
clone_size: .
j_call: TRBJ1-6
cdr3_length: 17
d_call: TRBD1
cdr3_nt: TGTGCCAGCAGTATAAACCCGACAGGGGGCATTAGTTCACCCCTCCACTTT
cdr3_aa: CASSINPTGGISSPLHF

v_call: TRBV28
clone_size: .
j_call: TRBJ2-1
cdr3_length: 15
d_call: .
cdr3_nt: TGTGCCAGCAGACCAGGACTGAGCTCCTACAATGAGCAGTTCTTC
cdr3_aa: CASRPGLSSYNEQFF

v_call: TRBV14
clone_size: .
j_call: TRBJ2-1
cdr3_length: 15
d_call: .
cdr3_nt: TGTGCCAGCAGCCACAAGGGCACAGGGTACAATGAGCAGTTCTTC
cdr3_aa: CASSHKGTGYNEQFF

v_call: TRBV28
clone_size: .
j_call: TRBJ2-3
cdr3_length: 13
d_call: .
cdr3_nt: TGTGCCAGCTTGGGGCGCGGATACGATACGCAGTATTTT
cdr3_aa: CASLGRGYDTQYF